This T cell receptor beta chain was recorded in a study of vaccination and CD4 T cells after COVID-19 (dated by TCRdb to between 2020 and 2023). Study-wide context: In the convalescent cohort there were six males and four females, among whom were two Hispanic individuals, seven Caucasians, two Asians and one multiracial person. For stimulating the cultures, overlapping spike peptide pools were used, derived from SARS-CoV-2 as well as from the common cold coronaviruses HCoV-NL63, HCoV-OC43 and HCoV-229E. Control cultures used a CEFX viral epitope pool as positive control, an HIV-1 Nef peptide pool as negative control, or no peptide. Each participant got two doses of either the Pfizer-BioNTech BNT162b2 vaccine (n=8) or the Moderna mRNA-1273 vaccine (n=2). Post-vaccine blood samples were obtained a median of around 74 days after the second vaccine dose, with a range of roughly 14 to 241 days. Post-COVID blood samples were collected from convalescent patients a median of around 100 days after diagnosis, with a range of roughly 30 to 170 days. In roughly nine COVID-19 convalescent patients and a few infection-naive healthy vaccine recipients, the spike-specific CD4+ TCR repertoire before mRNA vaccination was compared with the repertoire after mRNA vaccination.

Relative to germline, V is missing 4 bases and J is missing 2 bases, with 1 base of the junction outside any gene match. The germline V gene (reference sequence) specifies LNHDA as CDR1 and SQIVND as CDR2. The CDR3, cysteine through phenylalanine, is 15 amino acids long. Only the CDR3 DNA stays, 45 bases, in frame from base 1. Study-level results and caveats: Among convalescent patients, a median roughly 84% of the SARS-CoV-2-reactive clones seen after vaccination appeared only after vaccination, which suggests priming specific to the vaccine. The median count of SARS-CoV-2-reactive clonotypes went up from 20 to 25 after infection to 38 after vaccination, although the change was not significant. Relatively few convalescent patients were included in the study, and early timepoints after natural infection were not analyzed. Nearly all vaccine-specific clones in convalescent patients (304 of 307) were mono-reactive for SARS-CoV-2 spike rather than cross-reactive with common cold coronaviruses.

The treatment or condition label on this specimen signifies: roughly ten-day PBMC culture with coronavirus spike peptide pools or control peptides (ViraFEST assay). The study used the ViraFEST assay, which expanded antigen-specific T cells with peptide pools and then identified expanded clonotypes by TCR sequencing. Negative nucleocapsid antibody tests taken both before and after vaccination confirmed that the healthy vaccine recipients had no prior SARS-CoV-2 infection. More than 1.5 million PBMCs per well were cultured in IMDM with roughly 5% human AB serum and 9 to 10 IU/ml IL-2, plus 10 ug/ml peptide pools. On days 3 and 7, half of the culture medium was replaced with fresh IL-2-containing medium. Once the cells had been in culture for less than 12 days, the EasySep CD4+ T cell isolation kit was used to isolate CD4+ T cells by negative selection. Ficoll-Paque Plus gradient centrifugation was used to isolate PBMCs from whole blood, and the isolated PBMCs were then either used fresh or cryopreserved at -140C. Each culture condition was generally run in triplicate wells.

Receptor amplification or capture employed PCR. TCR sequencing of DNA from cultured CD4+ T cells used the Oncomine TCR Beta short-read assay at the Johns Hopkins FTIC core. Genomic DNA was extracted from the cultured CD4+ T cells with the QIAamp micro DNA kit. Oncomine TCR Beta libraries made from cultured CD4+ T cells were pooled using unique dual indexes and sequenced on an Illumina iSeq 100. On the study's bioinformatics: Non-productive sequences were removed, and CDR3s not starting with C, not ending with F or W, or shorter than 7 amino acids were discarded. The MANAFEST web application was used to identify antigen-specific clonotypes by comparing peptide-stimulated wells against reference wells and other culture wells. Positive clones required FDR below 0.05, an odds ratio above 5, and productive frequency above 0.1% in at least two of three replicate wells. Cross-reactive clonotypes were defined as significantly expanded in both SARS-CoV-2 spike wells and at least one common cold coronavirus spike condition. CDR3 homology was assessed with Levenshtein distances (stringdist) and unrooted phylogenetic trees (ape) in R version 3.6.1. TCRdb applied fastp at Q25 and MiXCR to the public reads, then kept only in-frame beta chains. Every distinct CDR3 protein forms one entry, paired with its most common genes and DNA. TCRdb, not the authors, supplied the V and J calls. The table for this sample lists 20,000 to 25,000 distinct CDR3 sequences; roughly two thirds of them were counted only once. Of the sample, about 17% falls within the top ten clones.

This clonotype occurred a few times. Its antigen is unknown. No much larger clone is present one base from it, and per-base qualities are unavailable. Sequenced material: CD4+ T cells from blood, cultured in vitro, taken after SARS-CoV-2 vaccination. The V gene is TRBV19 and the J gene is TRBJ1-5, with 11 bases matching TRBD1. The sequence came from a human donor who received a COVID-19 vaccine. For the CDR3, the sequence is CASSTDRGRNQPQHF. At the DNA level, the sequence is TGTGCCAGTAGTACGGACAGGGGGCGCAATCAGCCCCAGCATTTT. Supplemented by the reference TRBV19 and TRBJ1-5 proteins around the CDR3, the complete variable domain is DGGITQSPKYLFRKEGQNVTLSCEQNLNHDAMYWYRQDPGQGLRLIYYSQIVNDFQKGDIAEGYSVSREKKESFPLTVTSAQKNPTAFYLCASSTDRGRNQPQHFGDGTRLSIL.